This T cell receptor (beta chain) was retrieved from a study of response to subunit inactivated influenza vaccine. A single record per CDR3 protein comes from TCRdb applying MiXCR to the RT-PCR reads. The sample contains under 800,000 distinct CDR3 sequences, approximately 13% of which appear only once. V was cut by 4 bases and J by 4 bases, with 10 bases left in between. CDR1 is DFQATT and CDR2 is SNEGSKA in the germline V gene (reference sequence). The CDR3 is 12 residues long. Study results and limitations: The authors suggested that few new T cells are recruited per seasonal influenza vaccination.

A note on this clonotype: The antigen is undetermined.

This material consisted of PBMCs from blood, taken approximately 15 days before vaccination. The sequence came from a man aged 50 or older who received an inactivated influenza vaccine. The V and J genes are TRBV20-1 and TRBJ1-1; no clear D. The CDR3 region has the DNA TGCAGTGCTACTGACATAATCACTGAAGCTTTCTTT. Translation gives CSATDIITEAFF.